These T cell receptor beta chains were read from a single sample in a study of CD8 T cells in ankylosing spondylitis. Each CDR3 protein is one row after TCRdb ran MiXCR on the 5' RACE reads. The sample consists of around 140,000 distinct CDR3 sequences, 11% of them appearing once. Sequencing input: blood, either unsorted or a sorted T cell fraction (not recorded which). These receptors were obtained from a female donor with ankylosing spondylitis or in good health (not recorded which). The CDR3 runs from the conserved cysteine through the conserved F or W. A D gene is named only where the DNA matches it firmly. Only part of the rows carry a size: once, few, many, or a class if the clone is expanded.

NA many TRBJ2-3 TRBV30 TGTGCCTGGAGTGCCACGTCAGATACGCAGTATTTT CAWSATSDTQYF
TRBD1 NA TRBJ1-1 TRBV24-1 TGTGCCACCAGTGACCCCACAGGGGGGGACACTGAAGCTTTCTTT CATSDPTGGDTEAFF
NA many TRBJ1-1 TRBV12-3/TRBV12-4 TGTGCCAGCAGTTTCGGGGGCCGTAACACTGAAGCTTTCTTT CASSFGGRNTEAFF
NA few TRBJ1-2 TRBV5-6 TGTGTCAGCAGCTCGCGCGCGGCTAACTATGGCTACACCTTC CVSSSRAANYGYTF
NA many TRBJ2-5 TRBV11-2 TGTGCCAGCAGCTTAGAGCTACAAGAGACCCAGTACTTC CASSLELQETQYF
TRBD1 many TRBJ2-2 TRBV20-1 TGCAGTGCCGTGGGACAGGGGGCGATCGGGGAGCTGTTTTTT CSAVGQGAIGELFF
TRBD1 few TRBJ1-4 TRBV28 TGTGCCAGCAGTTCAGGGGGCTGGGGGGAAAAACTGTTTTTT CASSSGGWGEKLFF
TRBD1 NA TRBJ2-2 TRBV12-3/TRBV12-4 TGTGCCAGCAGTCCTGGACAGGGCCTAAACACCGGGGAGCTGTTTTTT CASSPGQGLNTGELFF
NA many TRBJ1-5 TRBV29-1 TGCAGCGTTGAGTCTTCGGACACCGTGCAGCATTTT CSVESSDTVQHF
NA many TRBJ2-7 TRBV10-2 TGCGCCAGCCAGGAGGTATATGACGAGCAGTACTTC CASQEVYDEQYF
NA many TRBJ2-4 TRBV5-1 TGCGCCAGCAGCCCTCCCGGGACAAACATTCAGTACTTC CASSPPGTNIQYF
NA many TRBJ2-7 TRBV20-1 TGCAGTGCTAGAGATCTTGTGGGAGAGTCATACGAGCAGTACTTC CSARDLVGESYEQYF
NA many TRBJ2-5 TRBV12-3/TRBV12-4 TGTGCCAGCAGTATTGGAGACAGCCAAGAGACCCAGTACTTC CASSIGDSQETQYF
TRBD1 many TRBJ2-3 TRBV20-1 TGCAGTGCTAGAGGCAGGGGGCCGAGCACAGATACGCAGTATTTT CSARGRGPSTDTQYF
NA many TRBJ1-1 TRBV19 TGTGCCAGTAGTATCTTCCGGGGGGCGGCTGAAGCTTTCTTT CASSIFRGAAEAFF
NA many TRBJ2-2 TRBV18 TGTGCCAGCTCACCGACAGAAAGACGGAACACCGGGGAGCTGTTTTTT CASSPTERRNTGELFF
TRBD1 many TRBJ2-4 TRBV5-1 TGCGCCAGCAGCTTGGAGGGGGCAGAGGGCATTCAGTACTTC CASSLEGAEGIQYF
TRBD2 NA TRBJ2-3 TRBV20-1 TGCAGTGCTACCGCGGCTCTGGCGGGGGGCACAGATACGCAGTATTTT CSATAALAGGTDTQYF
NA many TRBJ1-1 TRBV6-1 TGTGCCAGCAGGGACGACAGCATGAACACTGAAGCTTTCTTT CASRDDSMNTEAFF
NA many TRBJ2-7 TRBV20-1 TGCAGTGCTACGCGGGACAGAGCCTACGAGCAGTACTTC CSATRDRAYEQYF
TRBD1 many TRBJ2-7 TRBV6-1 TGTGCCAGCAGGACAGGGACATTAGGTTACCACGAGCAGTACTTC CASRTGTLGYHEQYF
TRBD1 many TRBJ2-7 TRBV7-9 TGTGCCAGCAGCCTGGGACAGGGTACCTACGAGCAGTACTTC CASSLGQGTYEQYF
NA many TRBJ2-2 TRBV4-1 TGCGCCAGCAGCCAAAGCCTGAGTTTTGGGACCGGGGAGCTGTTTTTT CASSQSLSFGTGELFF
TRBD2 many TRBJ2-1 TRBV4-2 TGTGCCAGCAGCCAAGAAGCGGGACTCCAAACGGGACCCTACAATGAGCAGTTCTTC CASSQEAGLQTGPYNEQFF
NA many TRBJ2-1 TRBV25-1 TGTGCCAGCAGTGAACCCCCGGGGCGGGGAGGTAACAATGAGCAGTTCTTC CASSEPPGRGGNNEQFF
NA NA TRBJ2-7 TRBV7-2 TGTGCCAGCAGCCCCCGGGGACGAGGGACGGGGGAGCAGTACTTC CASSPRGRGTGEQYF
NA many TRBJ1-2 TRBV5-1 TGCGCCAGCAGCGGCGGACTCGGCGACTATGGCTACACCTTC CASSGGLGDYGYTF
NA few TRBJ2-3 TRBV7-2 TGTGCCAGCAGCTTAACGGAAGATACGCAGTATTTT CASSLTEDTQYF
NA many TRBJ1-4 TRBV13 TGTGCCAGCAGCTTAGGAAATAGGCAGGGAGGCGAAAAACTGTTTTTT CASSLGNRQGGEKLFF
NA many TRBJ2-7 TRBV12-3/TRBV12-4 TGTGCCAGCAGTTTAGGCGTGGAGCAGTACTTC CASSLGVEQYF
TRBD1 many TRBJ2-4 TRBV5-1 TGCGCCAGCAGCCCCGGACAGGGAAGGGCCAAAAACATTCAGTACTTC CASSPGQGRAKNIQYF
NA many TRBJ1-6 TRBV28 TGTGCCAGCACCATTACAGGGTCACCCCTCCACTTT CASTITGSPLHF
NA many TRBJ1-2 TRBV15 TGTGCCACCAGCCCGGGGGAAGTTAACTATGGCTACACCTTC CATSPGEVNYGYTF
TRBD2 NA TRBJ2-1 TRBV28 TGTGCCAGCAGCCCGGGACTAGCTGAGTTCTTC CASSPGLAEFF
NA many TRBJ1-6 TRBV28 TGTGCCAGCAGTTTTGGGATCCCCTATAATTCACCCCTCCACTTT CASSFGIPYNSPLHF
NA many TRBJ2-1 TRBV20-1 TGCAGTGCTAGTCAGTACGGACACCACAATGAGCAGTTCTTC CSASQYGHHNEQFF
TRBD2 many TRBJ2-1 TRBV12-3/TRBV12-4 TGTGCCAGCAGTTTATGGGCGGGGGGGTCTCAAATCAATGAGCAGTTCTTC CASSLWAGGSQINEQFF
TRBD2 many TRBJ2-7 TRBV20-1 TGCAGTGCTAGCCCCCCGGCGGGGACTAGCGGGAGTTCAGGTTACGAGCAGTACTTC CSASPPAGTSGSSGYEQYF
TRBD1 NA TRBJ1-1 TRBV13 TGTGCCAGCAGCTTAGGGACAGGGGGGCACACTGAAGCTTTCTTT CASSLGTGGHTEAFF
TRBD2 many TRBJ2-1 TRBV6-5 TGTGCCAGCAGTTACGGTAGCGGGAAAAATGAGCAGTTCTTC CASSYGSGKNEQFF
TRBD2 many TRBJ2-1 TRBV5-1 TGCGCCAGCAGACCTAGCGGGGAGTTTAATGAGCAGTTCTTC CASRPSGEFNEQFF
TRBD1 many TRBJ2-3 TRBV5-1 TGCGCCAGCAGCCCTGACAGGGGGCAGACAGATACGCAGTATTTT CASSPDRGQTDTQYF
NA few TRBJ2-3 TRBV20-1 TGCAGTGCTTACGGGACCTCCACAGATACGCAGTATTTT CSAYGTSTDTQYF
TRBD1 many TRBJ2-2 TRBV5-1 TGCGCCAGCAGCTTCCCAGACAGGGGAGGAAACACCGGGGAGCTGTTTTTT CASSFPDRGGNTGELFF
NA few TRBJ2-7 TRBV12-3/TRBV12-4 TGTGCCAGCAGTTTATTTATGGATGCCTACGAGCAGTACTTC CASSLFMDAYEQYF
TRBD2 many TRBJ2-3 TRBV10-3 TGTGCCATCTCTGCTAGCGGGGGCACAGATACGCAGTATTTT CAISASGGTDTQYF
TRBD2 few TRBJ2-1 TRBV5-6 TGTGCCAGCAGCTCCGCCCTAGCGGGCAACTCCTACAATGAGCAGTTCTTC CASSSALAGNSYNEQFF
TRBD2 many TRBJ2-1 TRBV6-5 TGTGCCAGCAGTTACCGGGGGGGATACAATGAGCAGTTCTTC CASSYRGGYNEQFF
NA many TRBJ2-1 TRBV5-1 TGCGCCAGCAGCGGCGGGACGTACAAAAATGAGCAGTTCTTC CASSGGTYKNEQFF
TRBD2 NA TRBJ2-1 TRBV2 TGTACCCGCAGTTTCGTACTAGCGGGGGGGTACTCCTACAATGAGCAGTTCTTC CTRSFVLAGGYSYNEQFF
NA NA TRBJ2-6 TRBV30 TGTGCCTGGAGTGTTGGGACCGGGGCCGACGTCCTGACTTTC CAWSVGTGADVLTF
NA many TRBJ2-5 TRBV20-1 TGCAGTGCTTCCCAGGGGGGTCAAGAGACCCAGTACTTC CSASQGGQETQYF
TRBD1 once TRBJ2-2 TRBV18 TGTGCCAGCTCACCGGGACAGTCCTTCGGGGAGCTGTTTTTT CASSPGQSFGELFF
TRBD1 many TRBJ1-1 TRBV7-2 TGTGCCAGCAGCTTTACCGGGACAGGGGGCTCGGAAGCTTTCTTT CASSFTGTGGSEAFF
NA many TRBJ1-1 TRBV5-1 TGCGCCAGCAACCCCGAGGGTTCCACTGAAGCTTTCTTT CASNPEGSTEAFF
TRBD1 NA TRBJ1-6 TRBV7-9 TGTGCCAGCAGCCATATTCAGGGGGCTTATTCACCCCTCCACTTT CASSHIQGAYSPLHF
NA NA TRBJ1-2 TRBV3-1 TGTGTCAGCAGCCAACAGGGTTATGGCTACACCTTC CVSSQQGYGYTF
TRBD2 many TRBJ2-3 TRBV24-1 TGTGCCACCAGTGATCCAAGCGGGAGTTTCACAGATACGCAGTATTTT CATSDPSGSFTDTQYF